Below, 31 T cell receptor beta chains from the same sample are listed, as sequenced in a study of blood T cell repertoires in COVID-19. Assay used: immunoSEQ multiplex PCR; TCRdb lists only in-frame clones, some missing. The data hold around 160,000 clones, with about 81% observed a single time. Sequenced input: peripheral blood. The receptors originated from a woman of 80 years or more with acute or convalescent COVID-19.

V is TRBV6-6 and J is TRBJ2-3; 8 bases align to TRBD1. The germline V gene encodes CDR1 MNHNY and CDR2 SVGAGI (reference sequence). J was trimmed by 0 bases and V by 5 bases; bases with no gene match: 7. The CDR3 consists of 16 residues. This chain's CDR3 is CASSRWTGTSTDTQYF. The CDR3 DNA follows: TGTGCCAGCAGTCGATGGACAGGGACAAGCACAGATACGCAGTATTTT.

The rearrangement joins TRBV9 to TRBJ2-7; TRBD2 agrees at 11 bases. Germline-derived CDR1 and CDR2 are SGDLS and YYNGEE. This CDR3 contains 15 residues. Trimming removed 0 bases from V and 5 bases from J; junction bases left unmatched: 4. The CDR3 sequence: CASSVGGSGRDEQYF. CDR3 nucleotide sequence: TGTGCCAGCAGCGTAGGTGGTAGCGGGAGGGACGAGCAGTACTTC.

The chain recombines TRBV21-1 with TRBJ1-2; the table's D call of TRBD1 was not tested on the DNA. TRBV21-1 is an annotated pseudogene. The CDR3 sequence is 12 residues long. CDR3 sequence: CASSTQEDGYTF. In DNA, the CDR3 is TGTGCCAGCAGCACGCAGGAAGATGGCTACACCTTC.

The chain links TRBV5-4 to TRBJ2-7, with 11 bases identical to TRBD1. The junction had 5 bases not matched to a gene; V was cut back by 6 bases and J by 3 bases. Germline CDR1 and CDR2: SGHNT and YYREEE (reference sequence). There are 14 residues in the CDR3. The chain's CDR3 is CASTRDRGVYEQYF. The CDR3 bases are TGTGCCAGCACCAGGGACAGGGGGGTCTACGAGCAGTACTTC.

The V and J genes are TRBV5-6 and TRBJ1-2; D remains ambiguous. The germline V and J ends were trimmed by 4 bases and 6 bases, with 16 bases remaining between them. The CDR3 has 14 residues. The germline V gene encodes CDR1 SGHDT and CDR2 YYEEEE. CDR3 coding DNA: TGTGCCAGCAGCCTAGTTTTGGCGAGAGATGGCTACACCTTC. Amino acids: CASSLVLARDGYTF.

V gene TRBV28 combines with J gene TRBJ2-7; 7 nucleotides line up with TRBD1. CDR1 and CDR2 from the germline V gene are MDHEN and SYDVKM. CDR3 length: 15 amino acids. The V and J ends lost 2 bases and 6 bases, in that order; junction bases with no gene match: 10. The chain's CDR3 is CASSLKTGWVVEQYF. Here the CDR3 DNA reads TGTGCCAGCAGTTTAAAGACAGGGTGGGTCGTCGAGCAGTACTTC. Based on the CDR3 plus reference TRBV28 and TRBJ2-7, the full variable domain is DVKVTQSSRYLVKRTGEKVFLECVQDMDHENMFWYRQDPGLGLRLIYFSYDVKMKEKGDIPEGYSVSREKKERFSLILESASTNQTSMYLCASSLKTGWVVEQYFGPGTRLTVT.

This clone was detected only a few times. The chain links TRBV9 to TRBJ1-3, with no clear D. Trimming took off 0 bases at V and 2 bases at J, with 12 bases between the two ends. The CDR3 is 16 amino acids. CDR1 is SGDLS, CDR2 YYNGEE, per germline. DNA for the CDR3: TGTGCCAGCAGCGTAGACCTAAGAGGGACTGGAAACACCATATATTTT. It yields the protein CASSVDLRGTGNTIYF.

As DNA, the CDR3 is TGTGCCAGCAGCTCGCGGACTGGGAACACTGAAGCTTTCTTT. This sequence encodes CASSSRTGNTEAFF. The gene calls are TRBV7-2 and TRBJ1-1; no firm D call. This CDR3 comprises 14 residues. Trimming removed 4 bases from V and 1 base from J, with 10 bases in between. The germline V gene encodes CDR1 SGHTA and CDR2 FQGNSA.

The CDR3 DNA reads TGTGCCAGTGGGACTAGCGGGAGGGGGAACATTCAGTACTTC. Translated, it gives CASGTSGRGNIQYF. This chain uses TRBV27 with TRBJ2-4; 16 nucleotides align to TRBD2. CDR1 is MNHEY and CDR2 is SMNVEV in the germline V gene (reference sequence). CDR3 length equals 14 residues. Germline trimming cut 9 bases from V and 7 bases from J; bases unmatched to any gene: 3.

The chain recombines TRBV3-1 (or the pseudogene TRBV3-2) with TRBJ2-7, with 9 positions matching TRBD1. This CDR3 spans 13 amino acids. With V trimmed by 4 bases and J by 5 bases, 3 bases remained unmatched. Looked up from germline, CDR1 is LGHDT and CDR2 is YNNKEL (reference sequence). The CDR3 nucleotides read TGTGCCAGCAGCCTAGGACAGGGGAACGAGCAGTACTTC. It specifies CASSLGQGNEQYF.

V usage is TRBV19 and J usage is TRBJ1-5, with 9 bases fitting TRBD1. The CDR3 is 15 residues long. Germline V gives CDR1 LNHDA, CDR2 SQIVND (reference sequence). Trimming removed 7 bases from V and 1 base from J; junction bases left unmatched: 5. In DNA, the CDR3 is TGTGCCAGTATAAAACAGGGGGCGAGCAATCAGCCCCAGCATTTT. This sequence encodes CASIKQGASNQPQHF.

The rearrangement uses TRBV6-4 and TRBJ1-3; tentative D call: TRBD1 (5 bases). Between the trimmed V and J ends, which lost 11 bases and 2 bases, there was a span of 10 bases. This CDR3 spans 12 amino acids. Germline CDR1 is MRHNA and CDR2 is SNTAGT. CDR3 amino acids: CAAREAGNTIYF. For the CDR3, the DNA is TGTGCCGCCAGGGAGGCTGGAAACACCATATATTTT.

The chain has TRBV10-3 and TRBJ2-3, with 14 bases fitting TRBD2. Germline V gene sequence: CDR1 ENHRY, CDR2 SYGVKD. This CDR3 spans 16 amino acids. Unmatched junction bases numbered 4, after V lost 6 bases and J lost 2 bases. CDR3 sequence: CAISGTSGGSTDTQYF. CDR3 nucleotides: TGTGCCATCAGCGGGACTAGCGGGGGTTCCACAGATACGCAGTATTTT.

The chain is built from TRBV7-2 and TRBJ2-7, with D unresolved. This CDR3 comprises 13 residues. Trimming took off 2 bases at V and 2 bases at J, with 7 bases between the two ends. Germline loops: CDR1 SGHTA, CDR2 FQGNSA. For the CDR3, the DNA is TGTGCCAGCAGCTTAAGCTCAACCTACGAGCAGTACTTC. Its translation is CASSLSSTYEQYF.

This clone came up many times. The chain couples TRBV13 to TRBJ1-4; D call uncertain. The CDR3 spans 12 residues. Trimming left V 5 bases short and J 8 bases short, with 9 bases between. Germline assignment: CDR1 PRHDT and CDR2 FYEKMQ (reference sequence). The chain's CDR3 is CASSTSGEKLFF. CDR3 coding DNA: TGTGCCAGCAGCACATCGGGGGAAAAACTGTTTTTT.

This chain links TRBV5-1 with TRBJ2-5, with 8 bases identical to TRBD2. V lost 0 bases to trimming and J lost 5 bases; unmatched junction nucleotides: 3. The CDR3 length is 14 residues. The V gene's germline CDR1 is SGHRS and CDR2 YFSETQ. This chain's CDR3 is CASSLAGGAETQYF. CDR3 nucleotides: TGCGCCAGCAGCTTGGCGGGGGGGGCCGAGACCCAGTACTTC. Drawing the rest from reference TRBV5-1 and TRBJ2-5, the complete variable domain is KAGVTQTPRYLIKTRGQQVTLSCSPISGHRSVSWYQQTPGQGLQFLFEYFSETQRNKGNFPGRFSGRQFSNSRSEMNVSTLELGDSALYLCASSLAGGAETQYFGPGTRLLVL.

This clone was counted only a few times. CDR3 in amino acids: CASSSTGSYGYTF. The CDR3 DNA is TGTGCCAGCAGTTCTACAGGGTCGTATGGCTACACCTTC. The chain has TRBV7-8 and TRBJ1-2; a weak D match, TRBD1 (6 bases). Trimming took 6 bases from V and 5 from J, leaving 13 bases between them. Looked up from germline, CDR1 is SGHVS and CDR2 is FQNEAQ. The CDR3 covers 13 residues.

The chain uses TRBV19 and TRBJ1-4, with D hard to call. The CDR3 extends over 14 amino acids. The germline gives CDR1 LNHDA, CDR2 SQIVND (reference sequence). Trimming stripped 5 bases from V and 4 bases from J, with 11 bases between. Here the CDR3 reads CASSDLASNEKLFF. In nucleotides, the CDR3 is TGTGCCAGTAGTGACCTAGCCAGTAATGAAAAACTGTTTTTT.

The chain uses TRBV5-1 and TRBJ1-6; D is undetermined. V lost 5 bases and J 3 bases, leaving 18 bases between the germline ends. The CDR3 contains 17 residues. CDR1 is SGHRS, CDR2 YFSETQ, per germline. The CDR3 is CASREDATGDYNSPLHF. The CDR3, as DNA: TGCGCCAGCAGAGAGGACGCGACGGGAGACTATAATTCACCCCTCCACTTT.

The V gene is TRBV3-1 (or the pseudogene TRBV3-2), the J gene TRBJ1-1, with D possibly TRBD1 on 5 matching bases. Germline loops: CDR1 LGHDT, CDR2 YNNKEL (reference sequence). This CDR3 is built from 17 residues. V was cut by 0 bases and J by 1 base, with 15 bases left in between. CDR3 nucleotides: TGTGCCAGCAGCCAAGATGGGGCGCGCGGTCAGAACACTGAAGCTTTCTTT. The encoded protein is CASSQDGARGQNTEAFF.

This clone appeared a few times. The chain uses TRBV19 and TRBJ1-1; 9 bases match TRBD1. Trimming removed 3 bases from V and 1 base from J; junction bases left unmatched: 6. Germline CDR1 is LNHDA and CDR2 is SQIVND (reference sequence). The CDR3 sequence is 16 residues long. The CDR3 loop is CASSISTGGWNTEAFF. The CDR3 DNA follows: TGTGCCAGTAGTATTAGTACAGGGGGCTGGAACACTGAAGCTTTCTTT.

The chain has TRBV10-3 and TRBJ2-5, with TRBD2 matching over 8 bases. The CDR3 is made up of 14 amino acids. Trimming took 3 bases from V and 6 from J; bases not matched to a gene: 6. Germline loops: CDR1 ENHRY, CDR2 SYGVKD. DNA for the CDR3: TGTGCCATCAGTGAAAAGCGGGAGATAAAGACCCAGTACTTC. Protein: CAISEKREIKTQYF.

The chain couples TRBV5-1 to TRBJ2-4, with 9 positions matching TRBD1. In germline, CDR1 is SGHRS, CDR2 YFSETQ. J lost 3 bases, V lost 4 bases, and 8 bases had no gene match. CDR3 length: 16 residues. CDR3 bases: TGCGCCAGCAGCCCGAGGACAGGGGTCGGCAAAAACATTCAGTACTTC. Amino acids: CASSPRTGVGKNIQYF.

V gene TRBV24-1 combines with J gene TRBJ1-4; D not certain. Per the germline V gene, CDR1 is KGHDR and CDR2 is SFDVKD. V was trimmed by 5 bases and J by 0 bases, leaving 9 bases between them. The CDR3 spans 15 residues. This CDR3 reads CATSARGATNEKLFF. The CDR3 DNA is TGTGCCACCAGTGCTCGGGGAGCAACTAATGAAAAACTGTTTTTT.

The CDR3 is CSVGARGSFNEQFF. The DNA of the CDR3 is TGCAGCGTTGGGGCGCGCGGGAGTTTCAATGAGCAGTTCTTC. This chain links TRBV29-1 with TRBJ2-1, with 7 positions matching TRBD2. Germline trimming cut 4 bases from V and 6 bases from J; bases unmatched to any gene: 9. Germline values: CDR1 SQVTM, CDR2 ANQGSEA. CDR3 length: 14 amino acids.

The V call is TRBV27, the J call TRBJ2-1, with D possibly TRBD2 on 5 matching bases. The CDR3 spans 14 residues. Germline V gene lookup returns CDR1 MNHEY and CDR2 SMNVEV (reference sequence). V lost 1 base and J 5 bases, leaving 9 bases between the germline ends. This chain's CDR3 is CASSLFGVNNEQFF. CDR3 bases: TGTGCCAGCAGTTTATTCGGGGTTAACAATGAGCAGTTCTTC.

Details on this clone: An end of the junction does not agree with germline; a read error may underlie this. The chain uses TRBV2 and TRBJ2-7; 11 nucleotides line up with TRBD2. The CDR3 loop spans 12 amino acids. Germline V CDR1 and CDR2: SNHLY, FYNNEI. The CDR3 sequence: CASSAAGTSGLF. CDR3 bases: TGTGCCAGCAGTGCCGCCGGGACTAGCGGACTCTTC.

The chain combines TRBV4-2 with TRBJ2-1; weak D call: TRBD1 (7 bases). Trimming took 0 bases from V and 7 from J, leaving 19 bases between them. Germline assignment: CDR1 LGHNA and CDR2 YNFKEQ. This CDR3 spans 17 amino acids. The CDR3: CASSQDRGATGWNEQFF. The CDR3 region has the DNA TGTGCCAGCAGCCAAGATAGGGGGGCGACAGGGTGGAATGAGCAGTTCTTC.

V gene TRBV25-1 combines with J gene TRBJ1-4; D might be TRBD1 (6 bases). This CDR3 has 16 amino acids. Germline CDR1 reads MGHDK; CDR2 reads SYGVNS. V lost 2 bases and J 8 bases, leaving 18 bases between the germline ends. This CDR3 is CASSERAGAVGEKLFF. CDR3 in DNA: TGTGCCAGCAGTGAAAGGGCAGGGGCTGTGGGCGAAAAACTGTTTTTT.

This clone has more than one count but fewer than ten. The chain has TRBV7-6 and TRBJ2-1; 16 bases align to TRBD2. The CDR3 spans 19 residues. Germline V gene sequence: CDR1 SGHVS, CDR2 FNYEAQ. J lost 8 bases, V lost 0 bases, and 10 bases had no gene match. CDR3 DNA sequence: TGTGCCAGCAGCTTAGCAGGATGGGGACTAGCGGGAGGGCTGTATGAGCAGTTCTTC. Residues: CASSLAGWGLAGGLYEQFF.

This clone was seen a few times. This chain uses TRBV3-1 (or the pseudogene TRBV3-2) with TRBJ1-1; the D is unclear. V was cut by 3 bases and J by 4 bases, with 9 bases left in between. CDR3 length equals 13 residues. The germline V gene encodes CDR1 LGHDT and CDR2 YNNKEL (reference sequence). In DNA form, the CDR3 reads TGTGCCAGCAGCCATCCGTGGGCCACTGAAGCTTTCTTT. It yields the protein CASSHPWATEAFF.